The 14 T cell receptor beta chains in this list originate from one sample, sequenced in a study of patients and donors after allogeneic stem cell transplantation. TCRdb passed the RT-PCR reads through MiXCR, listing each CDR3 protein once. The sample contains about a million distinct CDR3 sequences, approximately 19% of which appear only once. Source material: blood, either unsorted or a sorted T cell fraction (not recorded which). The receptor set was obtained from a human donor who was either an allogeneic HSCT recipient or a stem cell or donor lymphocyte infusion donor (not recorded which). It is not recorded whose cells these are; they may come from a transplant donor.

This clonotype was observed a few times. The CDR3 region has the DNA TGCGCCAGCAGCGGCCGGGGGTTGGGGACCGGGGAGCTGTTTTTT. Translated: CASSGRGLGTGELFF. The chain links TRBV4-1 to TRBJ2-2; perhaps TRBD2 as D (6 bases). V lost 5 bases, J lost 5 bases, and 15 bases lay in between. Germline CDR1 is MGHRA and CDR2 is YSYEKL. CDR3 size: 15 residues.

Only a few counts were recorded for this clonotype. V is TRBV5-1 and J is TRBJ1-1; 8 nucleotides line up with TRBD1. Trimming took 0 bases from V and 0 from J; bases not matched to a gene: 4. The CDR3 contains 16 residues. CDR1 SGHRS and CDR2 YFSETQ come from the germline V gene. The CDR3 sequence: CASSLARGRMNTEAFF. The CDR3, as DNA: TGCGCCAGCAGCTTGGCCAGGGGGCGAATGAACACTGAAGCTTTCTTT.

This clonotype was found once. This chain connects TRBV20-1 to TRBJ2-1; 13 bases line up with TRBD2. Germline assignment: CDR1 DFQATT and CDR2 SNEGSKA (reference sequence). This CDR3 is built from 15 residues. V was clipped by 2 bases and J by 8 bases; unmatched bases: 6. The CDR3: CSARLLAGGPDEQFF. CDR3 nucleotide sequence: TGCAGTGCTAGACTACTAGCGGGGGGGCCAGATGAGCAGTTCTTC.

This chain's CDR3 is CASSAGTRGYEQYF. The CDR3 region has the DNA TGCGCCAGCAGCGCCGGGACAAGGGGCTACGAGCAGTACTTC. The V and J genes are TRBV5-1 and TRBJ2-7, with a possible D match to TRBD1 (6 bases). The V gene's germline CDR1 is SGHRS and CDR2 YFSETQ. Trimming cost V 4 bases and J 3 bases, with 14 bases left between them. The CDR3 is 14 amino acids.

This clonotype was recorded a few times. V is TRBV20-1 and J is TRBJ2-3, with 11 bases identical to TRBD2. V shed 5 bases, J shed 2 bases, and the junction held 6 bases outside the gene matches. CDR3 length: 15 residues. Germline values: CDR1 DFQATT, CDR2 SNEGSKA (reference sequence). CDR3 amino acids: CSADSSGRTTDTQYF. In DNA, the CDR3 is TGCAGTGCTGACTCTAGCGGGAGGACCACAGATACGCAGTATTTT.

V usage is TRBV7-2 and J usage is TRBJ1-6; D is perhaps TRBD1 (6 bases). With 1 base removed from V and 10 bases from J, the gap between germline ends came to 17 bases. This CDR3 has 16 residues. Germline lookup yields CDR1 SGHTA and CDR2 FQGNSA. The CDR3 DNA sequence: TGTGCCAGCAGCTTAGAGGGGGGGGGTTTAGGGTCACCCCTCCACTTT. Translating it yields CASSLEGGGLGSPLHF.

This clonotype was recorded a few times. This chain joins TRBV6-2 or TRBV6-3 and TRBJ2-1; 10 positions agree with TRBD2. Germline CDR1 and CDR2: MNHEY and SVGEGT. The CDR3 sequence is 16 residues long. V lost 5 bases, J lost 5 bases, and 9 bases stayed unmatched. The DNA of the CDR3 is TGTGCCAGCAGTACCCCTACTAGCGGGACCGACAATGAGCAGTTCTTC. This encodes CASSTPTSGTDNEQFF.

This clonotype was seen only a few times. This chain connects TRBV12-3 or TRBV12-4 to TRBJ2-7; TRBD1 aligns across 10 bases. The V and J ends lost 7 bases and 4 bases, in that order; junction bases with no gene match: 7. This CDR3 region has 14 residues. The CDR3 sequence is CASTRDRGRYEQYF. Here the CDR3 DNA reads TGTGCCAGCACTCGGGACAGGGGCCGGTACGAGCAGTACTTC.

The chain couples TRBV7-9 to TRBJ1-5; 11 bases fit TRBD1. In germline, CDR1 is SEHNR, CDR2 FQNEAQ (reference sequence). The CDR3 spans 15 residues. V was pared by 4 bases and J by 5 bases, with 4 bases of the junction left unmatched. CDR3 sequence: CASSSAGQGDQPQHF. The DNA for the CDR3 is TGTGCCAGCAGCTCGGCGGGACAGGGGGATCAGCCCCAGCATTTT.

The V call is TRBV6-1, the J call TRBJ2-1, with 9 bases that match TRBD2. CDR3 length equals 16 residues. Unmatched junction bases numbered 8, after V lost 4 bases and J lost 4 bases. Per the germline V gene, CDR1 is MNHNS and CDR2 is SASEGT. In nucleotides, the CDR3 is TGTGCCAGCAGTGTTAACCCTAGCGGGACGTACAATGAGCAGTTCTTC. It encodes CASSVNPSGTYNEQFF.

The chain links TRBV5-1 to TRBJ2-6; no clear D. Trimming removed 2 bases from V and 2 bases from J, with 14 bases in between. CDR1 and CDR2 from the germline V gene are SGHRS and YFSETQ. The CDR3 totals 17 residues. The CDR3 reads CASSFGSTNPGANVLTF. CDR3 DNA: TGCGCCAGCAGCTTTGGCTCCACAAATCCTGGGGCCAACGTCCTGACTTTC.

This chain's CDR3 is CASSLEGGRPGANVLTF. The CDR3 DNA sequence: TGTGCCAGCAGCTTAGAGGGTGGCCGGCCCGGGGCCAACGTCCTGACTTTC. The chain combines TRBV7-9 with TRBJ2-6; D unresolved. The V gene lost 1 base and the J gene lost 4 bases, with 14 bases spanning the gap. Germline CDR1 is SEHNR and CDR2 is FQNEAQ (reference sequence). CDR3 length equals 17 residues.

This clonotype came up a few times. The chain carries TRBV5-1 and TRBJ1-1; 7 bases are a match to TRBD1. This CDR3 contains 14 residues. J was trimmed by 4 bases and V by 4 bases; bases with no gene match: 7. CDR1 SGHRS and CDR2 YFSETQ come from the germline V gene. The CDR3 sequence: CASSPQGVGTEAFF. The CDR3 region has the DNA TGCGCCAGCAGCCCCCAGGGGGTTGGCACTGAAGCTTTCTTT.

In DNA, the CDR3 is TGCGCCAGCAGCCCTCTAAGAGGGGGCGGTGAGCAGTTCTTC. This encodes CASSPLRGGGEQFF. V and J are TRBV4-1 and TRBJ2-1; TRBD1 agrees at 7 bases. CDR3 size: 14 residues. V was clipped by 4 bases and J by 9 bases; unmatched bases: 9. The germline V gene has CDR1 MGHRA and CDR2 YSYEKL.